One T cell receptor beta chain is described in this entry. The antigen it recognizes is unknown. No clone much larger than this one lies a single base away; base qualities are absent. This entry belongs to a study of CD8 T cells in ankylosing spondylitis (dated by TCRdb to about 2017). Background on the whole study: The study set out to find disease-linked TCR variants by profiling T cell receptor beta repertoires in ankylosing spondylitis patients and healthy donors. The full study cohort comprised 25 or so ankylosing spondylitis patients and about 110 healthy donors. Peripheral blood was sampled, and synovial fluid was also collected from ankylosing spondylitis patients. Study-level results and caveats: In peripheral blood, the disease-linked clones were found at relatively low frequencies and had a CD8+ phenotype. Significant enrichment of the disease-linked clones was reported in matched synovial fluid samples from ankylosing spondylitis patients. Some motif variants were previously reported in synovial fluid and blood of reactive arthritis patients, suggesting common disease-initiation mechanisms. Blood from ankylosing spondylitis patients appeared to be characterized by a TCR beta motif composed of roughly eight highly homologous amino acid variants.

The instrument was an Illumina HiSeq 2500. TCR beta libraries were prepared by quantitative 5'-RACE with molecular barcodes. The published analysis was carried out like this. A new computational method, built on a probabilistic model of VDJ rearrangement, was used to identify disease-linked TCR variants. The public sequencing data were trimmed at Q25 with fastp and processed into clonotypes with MiXCR by TCRdb, which kept only in-frame beta chains. Rows are combined by CDR3 protein, so each entry shows the most common genes and DNA. What appears here as the V and J calls and clone size reflects TCRdb's work, not the paper's. This sample lists roughly 280,000 distinct CDR3 sequences; roughly 20% were detected once. 7.5% to 9.5% of the sample is held by the ten biggest clonotypes. The sample consisted of blood, either unsorted or a sorted T cell fraction (not recorded which). The receptor was derived from a male donor with ankylosing spondylitis or in good health (not recorded which).

The CDR3 is CASSLSASWLFF. The nucleotide sequence reads TGTGCCAGCAGTTTGTCAGCTTCGTGGCTGTTTTTT. This receptor chain uses TRBV12-3 or TRBV12-4 and TRBJ1-4, with no D gene named confidently. Reading from cysteine to phenylalanine, the CDR3 counts 12 amino acids. Only the CDR3 region is kept as DNA, spanning 36 bases read in frame from base 1. V and J lose 3 bases and 14 bases, and a span of 13 bases separates them.